This is a list of T cell receptor beta chains from one sample in a study of T cells in Graves' hyperthyroidism and ophthalmopathy. MiXCR, applied by TCRdb to the multiplex PCR reads, yields one record per CDR3 protein. The sample yields 30,000 to 45,000 distinct CDR3 sequences, around 56% seen once. The sample taken for sequencing was blood. These receptors all come from a man in his forties or fifties with Graves' ophthalmopathy. CDR3s include the opening cysteine and the closing phenylalanine or tryptophan. D genes are given only for firm matches. Size is stated for part of the rows, as once, few or many counts, or as a class when the clone is expanded.

>many|TRBD2|TRBJ2-1|TRBV20-1
TGCAGTGCTAGCTCGATTGCGGGAGGGCGGGACAATGAGCAGTTCTTC
CSASSIAGGRDNEQFF
>-|-|TRBJ2-4|TRBV13
TGTGCCTGCAGCCTCTGGACGAGAAACACTCAGTACTTC
CACSLWTRNTQYF
>-|-|TRBJ2-1|TRBV9
TGTGCCAGCAGCGGCCGGGATAGCGACAATGAGCAGTTCTTC
CASSGRDSDNEQFF
>medium-sized|-|TRBJ1-1|TRBV15
TGTGCCACCAGCAGGGAGGACAGCCGGGATGAAGCTTTCTTT
CATSREDSRDEAFF
>-|TRBD2|TRBJ2-1|TRBV19
TGTGCCAGTAGTTTTCTTCTAGCGGGGGGTGAGCAGTTCTTC
CASSFLLAGGEQFF
>-|TRBD2|TRBJ2-7|TRBV5-1
TGCGCCAGCAGCTTGGGGACTAGCGGGGGGGCCTACGAGCAGTACTTC
CASSLGTSGGAYEQYF
>-|-|TRBJ1-6|TRBV20-1
-
CVLLCQQPIPRLGNSPLHF
>-|TRBD2|TRBJ2-1|TRBV20-1
TGCAGTGCTCAGAGGACTAGCGGGGGCCATGAGCAGTTCTTC
CSAQRTSGGHEQFF
>-|-|TRBJ2-1|TRBV12-5
TGTGCCAGTGGTTTGGCTACCCGAAACAATGGGCAGTTCTTC
CASGLATRNNGQFF
>-|-|TRBJ2-2|TRBV10-2
-
CACSASIVANTGELFF
>-|-|TRBJ2-1|TRBV29-1
TGCAGCGCCCCCCCGGCGGGACCCCGTCACCTCAATGAGCAGTTCTTC
CSAPPAGPRHLNEQFF
>-|TRBD1|TRBJ1-4|TRBV2
TGTGCCAGCAACAGAGACCCGGGACAGGGAGGTGAAAAACTGTTTTTT
CASNRDPGQGGEKLFF
>medium-sized|TRBD2|TRBJ2-1|TRBV10-3
TGTGCCCCCCCAGGACTAGATTCTCTGTTCTTC
CAPPGLDSLFF
>-|-|TRBJ2-7|TRBV20-1
TGCAGTGCTCCCCGACAGAGGGGCGGCGAGCAGTACTTC
CSAPRQRGGEQYF
>many|-|TRBJ1-2|TRBV7-9
TGTGCCAGCAGCTTAGCGCTGGGGGGGAAGAATGGCTACACCTTC
CASSLALGGKNGYTF
>once|-|TRBJ1-1|TRBV7-8
TGTGCCAGCAGCATCGGCCAGGGGCTAAACACTGAGGCTTTCTTT
CASSIGQGLNTEAFF
>-|-|TRBJ1-4|TRBV5-8
TGTGCCAGCAGCCAGGTCAGAGCAAAAAAACTGTTTTTT
CASSQVRAKKLFF
>-|-|TRBJ2-7|TRBV7-9
TGTGCCAGCAGCGCACCTCCGTGCTCCTACGAGCAGTACTTC
CASSAPPCSYEQYF
>once|-|TRBJ2-6|TRBV19
TGTGCCAGTAGTATTACGGCTGGGGCCAACGTCCTGACTTTC
CASSITAGANVLTF
>-|-|TRBJ2-5|TRBV5-5
TGTGCCAGCGCAAGGTCTCAGGCGACCCAGTACTTC
CASARSQATQYF
>many|TRBD2|TRBJ2-7|TRBV2
TGTGCCAGCAGACAACGGCCTAGCGGCTACGAGCAGTACTTC
CASRQRPSGYEQYF
>-|TRBD2|TRBJ2-7|TRBV20-1
TGCAGCGCTAGAGCCTCCCGGACTAGCGGATACGAGCAGTACTTC
CSARASRTSGYEQYF
>few|-|TRBJ2-1|TRBV19
TGTGCCAGTAGTATTGGCTTGTACAATGAGCAGTTCTTC
CASSIGLYNEQFF
>-|TRBD1|TRBJ2-7|TRBV18
TGTGCCAGCTCACCACTAGGACAGGGTTCTGGAGAGCAGTACTTC
CASSPLGQGSGEQYF
>many|TRBD2|TRBJ2-1|TRBV20-1
TGCAGTGCTAGACTACCGACTAGCGGATACCTCAAGGAGCAGTTCTTC
CSARLPTSGYLKEQFF
>many|TRBD1|TRBJ1-5|TRBV28
TGTGCCAGCAGTTTATCGACAGGGTCGGGACAGCCCCAGCATTTT
CASSLSTGSGQPQHF
>many|TRBD2|TRBJ2-1|TRBV7-2
TGTGCCAGCAGCTTACAATCAGCGGGGGACCACAATGAGCAGTTCTTC
CASSLQSAGDHNEQFF
>medium-sized|TRBD1|TRBJ1-2|TRBV2
TGTGCCAGCAGCGAACAGGGGGCGAGCTATGGCTACACCTTC
CASSEQGASYGYTF
>-|-|TRBJ1-5|TRBV6-5
TGTGCCAGCAGTAGCAATCAGCCCCAGCATTTT
CASSSNQPQHF
>many|-|TRBJ2-7|TRBV27
TGTGCCAGCAGTTCAGGCCGGCGGGGCGGAGGTGTTGGAGGCGAGCAGTACTTC
CASSSGRRGGGVGGEQYF
>-|TRBD1|TRBJ2-5|TRBV27
TGTGCCAGCAGTTATACCCTTGGGACAGGGGGCTTGGCCCAGTACTTC
CASSYTLGTGGLAQYF
>-|TRBD1|TRBJ1-1|TRBV4-1
TGCGCCAGCAGCCAAGCCGACAGGGGCACTGAAGCCTTCTTT
CASSQADRGTEAFF
>many|-|TRBJ2-2|TRBV28
TGTGCCAGCAAGGAGCGTTTCGGGGAGCTGTTTTTT
CASKERFGELFF
>-|-|TRBJ2-3|TRBV15
TGTGCCACCAGCAGAGATCCGTCGGATACGCAGTATTTT
CATSRDPSDTQYF
>medium-sized|-|TRBJ2-3|TRBV29-1
TGCAGCGTTGTTGGGGGGTTGGCAGATACGCAGTATTTT
CSVVGGLADTQYF
>few|-|TRBJ1-5|TRBV27
TGTGCCAGCAGTTTTCCGTTTCGGATTTCCGGGACCAATCAGCCCCAGCATTTT
CASSFPFRISGTNQPQHF